This T cell receptor beta chain was identified in a study of cytomegalovirus exposure and HLA in healthy donors. Whole-study findings and limits: Accurate HLA-A and HLA-B prediction from TCR beta sequences was reported for most subjects. A few chains tied to CMV proved CMV antigen-specific in vitro.

For this clone: What it binds is unknown.

PCR involved 60 Vbeta and 13 Jbeta primers. Clones were read by immunoSEQ multiplex PCR, and TCRdb kept only the in-frame ones, dropping some. The sample carries just under 150,000 clones, roughly 80% recorded once. This CDR3 region has 17 residues. J was trimmed by 7 bases and V by 2 bases; bases with no gene match: 12. Germline V gene data show CDR1 as SGHTA and CDR2 as FQGTGA. Sample: PBMCs. The receptor was isolated from a woman between 25 and 40 years old in good health and CMV-seronegative. The chain uses TRBV7-3 and TRBJ2-1; 9 positions match TRBD2. The CDR3 region has the DNA TGTGCCAGCAGCTTAGGTCCTGGCGGGAGGGCAGGAAATGAGCAGTTCTTC. Translation: CASSLGPGGRAGNEQFF.